This T cell receptor beta chain was sequenced in a study of CD8 T cells in ankylosing spondylitis. On this clonotype: Its antigen remains unknown.

The V gene lost 2 bases and the J gene lost 4 bases, with 15 bases spanning the gap. CDR1 and CDR2 (germline): SGHRS, YFSETQ. The CDR3 covers 15 residues. Findings of the study overall: Roughly eight highly homologous variants made up a TCR beta motif that seemed to typify ankylosing spondylitis blood. Enrichment of disease-linked clones was reportedly significant in matched ankylosing spondylitis synovial fluid.

TCRdb analysed the 5' RACE reads with MiXCR anew, one entry per CDR3 protein. There are about 360,000 distinct CDR3 sequences in the sample; 20% to 25% occur only once, and over 10% lies in the top ten. This TCR derives from a male donor with ankylosing spondylitis or in good health (not recorded which). The V call is TRBV5-1, the J call TRBJ1-2; D perhaps matches TRBD1 (6 bases). The sample was blood, either unsorted or a sorted T cell fraction (not recorded which). The CDR3 loop reads CASSFEGGRIYGYTF. The DNA of the CDR3 is TGCGCCAGCAGCTTCGAGGGGGGGCGGATCTATGGCTACACCTTC.